Detailed here is one T cell receptor (beta chain). TCRdb reanalyzed the PCR reads via MiXCR. The profile shows more than 15,000 clones, about a quarter of them singletons. These data originate in a study of metastatic and nonmetastatic thyroid tumors. Overall study context: A comparison of repertoires was made across blood and tumor or nodule tissue from malignant and benign thyroid patients.

All patients were treatment-naive before thyroid surgery. V was clipped by 3 bases and J by 2 bases, with 11 bases between them. The CDR3 runs to 14 residues. The V gene's germline CDR1 is SEHNR and CDR2 FQNEAQ (reference sequence). This receptor was obtained from a female donor with papillary thyroid cancer or a benign thyroid nodule (not recorded which). Some clones in this sample may be carry-over from other donors' samples. The genes are TRBV7-9 and TRBJ2-7; no clear D. The sequenced material came from blood. The CDR3: CASSFGWATYEQYF. The CDR3 DNA is TGTGCCAGCAGCTTTGGGTGGGCTACCTACGAGCAGTACTTC. Full variable domain (missing parts from reference TRBV7-9 and TRBJ2-7): DTGVSQNPRHKITKRGQNVTFRCDPISEHNRLYWYRQTLGQGPEFLTYFQNEAQLEKSRLLSDRFSAERPKGSFSTLEIQRTEQGDSAMYLCASSFGWATYEQYFGPGTRLTVT.